This T cell receptor beta chain was sequenced in a study of cytomegalovirus exposure and HLA in healthy donors (dated by TCRdb to 2017 to 2019). About the investigation overall: According to an earlier analysis of 587 of the donors, about 179 million T cells yielded approximately 120 million unique TCR beta sequences and 276 Gb of sequence data. A later analysis re-examined previously published TCR beta repertoires from 610 or so donors and added high-resolution HLA genotyping to investigate patterns of TCR occurrence. All discovery cohort repertoires had been generated using a single sequencing platform. Around 330 gigabases of sequencing data and around 80 million unique TCR sequences made up an early release that covered approximately 700 HLA-typed donors. An earlier analysis of some 500 of the donors applied high-throughput TCR beta sequencing to assess whether each TCR beta V gene segment acted as functional or pseudogenic. The study was designed to test whether signatures of past pathogen exposure could be identified by cataloging public T cell receptors. High-throughput TCR immunosequencing, statistical association of individual TCRs with disease status, and machine learning were combined to predict cytomegalovirus infection status. Among the roughly 410 genotyped donors, roughly 80% belonged to the genetic ancestry cluster associated with self-reported Caucasian donors. Class I and class II HLA loci were covered by the typing at four-digit resolution. About five DR-DQ haplotypes were handled as single units for association and clustering, since linkage in the cohort was strong. Rather than using new phenotypic data, the later analysis identified candidate immune exposures from TCR beta sequences and from how often those sequences occurred across donors. The number of donors typed differed by locus, with 629-630 for A, B, C, DRB1 and DQB1, around 500 for DQA1, about 610 for DPA1, and 472 for DPB1. A separate validation cohort of 100 to 150 different subjects was used in addition to the 666-subject first cohort. A later genetic analysis took genome-wide SNP genotypes for about three fifths of the roughly 700 donors and used that subset as a discovery cohort. Across about 370 genotyped donors of the cohort, an average of approximately 240,000 unique TCR beta nucleotide sequences per donor were sequenced, and 15% to 20% of those sequences were non-productive. Using immunosequencing, the study profiled T cell repertoires from around 680 subjects and related those repertoires to cytomegalovirus serostatus. Donor age, sex, ethnicity and CMV serostatus were compiled together with the repertoire data. General conclusions and limits of the study: Several of the top co-occurrence clusters appeared to be linked to parvovirus B19, influenza, CMV and Epstein-Barr virus, according to a later analysis. In an earlier analysis of more than 500 of the donors, most TCR beta V segments appeared in productive rearrangements about 90% or about 30% of the time, broadly matching IMGT annotations. Because counts were too low, seventeen rarely observed V segments, including chromosome 9 orphons, were left out of the earlier analysis of some 640 of the donors. Roughly uniform sequencing depth across donors was assumed in presence/absence analyses, although this assumption may not hold. A group of highly shared sequence variants was considered likely to be a technical artifact of the sequencing pipeline. CMV serostatus was the only immune exposure information available for the cohort. At a false discovery rate of 0.05, a later analysis linked about 16,000 TCR beta sequences to specific HLA alleles. HLA typing was unavailable for some donors at each locus, so association tests used only the typed subset. The study gave a list of over 150 TCR beta chains associated with cytomegalovirus. Linkage disequilibrium might explain the correlated functional status among segregating V segments, but an unknown experimental factor could not be ruled out. A later analysis found that TCR association rates varied across HLA loci, with DRB1 alleles showing the most associated TCRs and HLA-C alleles the fewest. A later analysis found that most CMV-associated TCR beta chains appeared HLA-restricted, with HLA associations seemingly driven largely by CMV exposure. The authors suggested that the approach could potentially be generalized to other disease states and immunological phenotypes. In a later analysis, HLA-associated TCR beta chains were found to be more clonally expanded and to have lower generation probabilities than equally common non-associated chains. Only TCR beta chains were sequenced in this cohort, and the absence of alpha or paired-chain data limited detectable features. Across donors, most TCR sequences were observed very rarely, whereas some public TCRs were present in many individuals. Compared with the approximately 670-donor mean, donors in an Asian-associated ancestry cluster had fewer N-insertions in productive TCRs, according to a later genetic analysis. When HLA alleles, especially DR and DQ, strongly co-occurred, attributing TCR associations to individual alleles was difficult. A further reported finding was that TCR beta sequences accurately predicted the HLA-A and HLA-B alleles for most subjects in the first cohort. Some IMGT-functional V segments, including TRBV6-2 and TRBV6-3, could not be told apart with the 87-base-pair reads, so those segments were excluded. In both the original and validation cohorts, the classifier was reported to diagnose cytomegalovirus status with high specificity and sensitivity. A few of the identified cytomegalovirus-associated TCR beta chains were confirmed in vitro to be specific for cytomegalovirus antigens. A later genetic analysis associated a missense DCLRE1C variant with V-gene and J-gene trimming of TCR beta chains, and an independent cohort replicated the association.

Taken from cysteine to phenylalanine, the CDR3 has 13 residues. The sequence is cut down to CDR3 DNA, 39 bases in frame from base 1. V loses 4 bases of germline sequence and J loses 3 bases, and the interval between the two ends is 8 bases. Via the germline V gene, CDR1 is SGHDT and CDR2 YYEEEE. The cohort comprised some 730 healthy bone marrow donors. At the time of sampling, all cohort members were nominally healthy, though unrecorded immune exposures were likely present. The donor was CMV seropositive and belonged to the group of some 290 seropositive cohort members. A peripheral blood sample was provided by each donor, and peripheral blood mononuclear cells were used for TCR beta sequencing. Genomic DNA extraction from the blood cell samples was performed with the Qiagen DNeasy Blood Extraction Kit. This clone has only a few counts. Its cognate antigen has yet to be identified. Per-nucleotide qualities are absent, and no much larger clonotype sits a single base away.

Library preparation used the immunoSEQ multiplex PCR assay. For the multiplex PCR, a mixture combining 60 forward primers for TCR Vbeta segments and 13 reverse primers for TCR Jbeta segments was used. The CDR3 region of rearranged TCR beta genes was amplified from genomic DNA with a multiplex PCR assay. The amplified TCR beta libraries were sequenced on the Illumina HiSeq System as 87-base-pair reads. Under the source paper's analysis protocol: A later analysis tallied roughly 76 million unique TCR beta chains across the 666 repertoires, and some 10 million of those chains were shared by two or more donors. Raw reads were error-corrected and collapsed into unique sequences by a nearest-neighbor algorithm in which closely related sequences were merged to remove PCR and sequencing errors. To assign V, D and J gene segments, CDR3 sequences were aligned to IMGT reference sequences. For a sequence to be retained, at least a six-nucleotide match to both a V gene segment and a J gene segment was required. Rearrangements were called productive when the CDR3 lacked stop codons and stayed in frame with V and J; all others were non-productive. Following IMGT convention, CDR3 was defined as the stretch from the second conserved V-encoded cysteine to the conserved J-encoded phenylalanine. The earlier analysis of about 530 of the donors excluded any sequence lacking an unambiguous match to a single V gene segment. An earlier analysis of under 750 of the donors called V segments functional above 56.7% productive rearrangements and segregating when the between-donor standard deviation exceeded 5%. A statistical classification framework was built to diagnose cytomegalovirus status from the catalog of TCR beta chain sequences. V and J gene assignment, in a later analysis, came from comparing TCR nucleotide sequences with IMGT/GENE-DB human TR gene sequences. In a later analysis, CDR3 sequences and most-parsimonious VDJ recombination scenarios were assigned using the TCRdist pipeline. In a later analysis, each TCR beta chain was defined by its CDR3 amino acid sequence together with its V-gene family, and reads lacking a unique V-gene family were excluded. In a later analysis, approximately 590 highly shared, low-generation-probability nucleotide sequences were removed to address suspected cross-contamination and a sequencing artifact. For each public chain, a later analysis derived a clonal expansion index from normalized ranks of inferred template counts within each repertoire. In a later analysis, generation probabilities were computed with a VDJ recombination model fitted to out-of-frame rearrangements, and the resulting probabilities were checked against IGoR. In a later analysis, hypergeometric tests were used to score TCR-TCR, TCR-HLA and TCR-CMV co-occurrence, with a repertoire-size bias correction applied to TCR pairs. False discovery rates were estimated in a later analysis by permuting HLA or CMV assignments 20 times. In a later analysis, co-occurring TCRs were grouped using DBSCAN, and TCRdist sequence similarity was added for clustering within HLA-allele-positive subsets. Co-occurrence clustering excluded repertoires with fewer than 30,000 or more than 120,000 public chains, plus five with anomalous nucleotide sharing. The table comes from immuneACCESS by way of TCRdb, which keeps in-frame sequences with V and J called. Part of the clones is missing from these tables; in studies checked, under half for an unresolved V gene and the rest for unknown reasons. V and J calls and clone size are copied from that table; D and trimming were computed from the DNA. The sample yields about 110,000 clones; about three quarters were counted once. Roughly 6.5% of the sample belongs to the ten largest clones.

This receptor chain uses TRBV5-6 and TRBJ1-5; TRBD1 might be the D gene, on 5 matching bases. Source material: PBMCs. This TCR was recovered from a woman between 50 and 59 years old in good health and CMV-seropositive. The base sequence is TGTGCCAGCAGCCAGGGATACAATCAGCCCCAGCATTTT. This gives the protein CASSQGYNQPQHF.